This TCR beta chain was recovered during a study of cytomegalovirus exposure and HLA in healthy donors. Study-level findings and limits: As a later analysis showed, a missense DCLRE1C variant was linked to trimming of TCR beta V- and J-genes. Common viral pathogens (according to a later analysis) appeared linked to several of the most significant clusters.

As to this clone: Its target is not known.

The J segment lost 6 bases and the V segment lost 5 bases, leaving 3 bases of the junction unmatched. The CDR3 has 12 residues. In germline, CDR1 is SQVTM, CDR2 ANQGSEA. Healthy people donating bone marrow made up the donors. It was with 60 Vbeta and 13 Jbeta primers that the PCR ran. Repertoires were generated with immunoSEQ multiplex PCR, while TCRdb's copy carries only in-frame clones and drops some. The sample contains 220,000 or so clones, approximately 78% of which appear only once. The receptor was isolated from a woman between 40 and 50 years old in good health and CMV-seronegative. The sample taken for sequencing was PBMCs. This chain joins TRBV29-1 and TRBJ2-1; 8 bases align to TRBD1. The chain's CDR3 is CSVWDRINEQFF. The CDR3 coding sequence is TGCAGCGTTTGGGACAGGATCAATGAGCAGTTCTTC.